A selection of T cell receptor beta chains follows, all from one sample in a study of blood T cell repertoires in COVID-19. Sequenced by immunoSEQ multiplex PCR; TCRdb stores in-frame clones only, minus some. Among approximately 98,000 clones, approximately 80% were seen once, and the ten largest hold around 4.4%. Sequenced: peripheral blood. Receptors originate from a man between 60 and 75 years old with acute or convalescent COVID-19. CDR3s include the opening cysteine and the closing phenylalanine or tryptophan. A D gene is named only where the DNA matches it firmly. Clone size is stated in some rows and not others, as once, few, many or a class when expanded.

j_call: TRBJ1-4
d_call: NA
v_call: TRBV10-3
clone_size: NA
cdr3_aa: CAAGISDEKLFF
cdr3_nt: TGTGCCGCAGGTATATCGGATGAAAAACTGTTTTTT

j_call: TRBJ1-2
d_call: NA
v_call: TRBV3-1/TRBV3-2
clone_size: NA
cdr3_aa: CASSQDRYGGRNYGYTF
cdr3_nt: TGTGCCAGCAGCCAAGATCGCTACGGGGGTCGGAACTATGGCTACACCTTC

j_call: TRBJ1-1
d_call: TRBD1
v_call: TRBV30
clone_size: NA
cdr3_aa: CARGGPGGAFF
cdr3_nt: TGTGCCAGAGGGGGGCCAGGGGGGGCTTTCTTT

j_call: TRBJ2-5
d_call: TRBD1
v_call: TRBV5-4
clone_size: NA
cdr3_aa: CASSPTGGRETQYF
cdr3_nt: TGTGCCAGCAGCCCGACAGGGGGCAGGGAGACCCAGTACTTC

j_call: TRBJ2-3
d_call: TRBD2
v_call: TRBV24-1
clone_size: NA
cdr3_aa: CATSDFASGSTDTQYF
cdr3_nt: TGTGCCACCAGTGATTTCGCTAGCGGTAGCACAGATACGCAGTATTTT

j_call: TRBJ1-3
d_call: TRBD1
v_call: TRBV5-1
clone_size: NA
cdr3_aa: CASSGDSLPSGNTIYF
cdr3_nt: TGCGCCAGCAGCGGGGACAGCCTACCCTCTGGAAACACCATATATTTT

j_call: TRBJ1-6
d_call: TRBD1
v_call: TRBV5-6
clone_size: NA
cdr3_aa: CASNRGLDSPLHF
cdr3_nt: TGTGCCAGTAACAGGGGGCTTGATTCACCCCTCCACTTT

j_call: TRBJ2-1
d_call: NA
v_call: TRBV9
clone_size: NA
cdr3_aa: CASSVEGLFNEQFF
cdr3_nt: TGTGCCAGCAGCGTAGAAGGACTGTTTAATGAGCAGTTCTTC

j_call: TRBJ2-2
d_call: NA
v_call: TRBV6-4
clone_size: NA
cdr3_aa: CASRHLANTGELFF
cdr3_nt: TGTGCCAGCAGGCACCTAGCGAACACCGGGGAGCTGTTTTTT

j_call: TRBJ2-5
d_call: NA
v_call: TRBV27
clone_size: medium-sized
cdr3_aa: CASGHPARGGQETQYF
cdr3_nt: TGTGCCAGCGGTCACCCGGCTAGAGGGGGTCAAGAGACCCAGTACTTC

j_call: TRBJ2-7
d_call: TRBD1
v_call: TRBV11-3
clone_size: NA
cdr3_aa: CASSFLPGQGSYEQYF
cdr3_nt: TGTGCCAGCAGCTTCCTCCCGGGACAGGGGTCCTACGAGCAGTACTTC